The subject of this entry is one TCR beta chain. Antigen unknown. V was pared by 6 bases and J by 2 bases, with 13 bases between. In germline, CDR1 is DFQATT, CDR2 SNEGSKA (reference sequence). There are 13 residues in the CDR3. This sample was taken from a study of spatial heterogeneity in lung cancer. About the research overall: Each time, sequencing found more beta-chain sequences than alpha-chain sequences. Study findings and constraints: Expanded TCRs that were ubiquitous or regional had counts tracking ubiquitous and regional nonsynonymous mutations, respectively. Expanded intratumoral alpha and beta TCR counts tracked tumor mutation counts.

Time point meaning: sample taken at primary tumor resection. The donors, about 78 patients with untreated early-stage non-small cell lung cancer, provided the samples. Material for sequencing was whole RNA from tumor, nontumor lung or frozen PBMC, left unsorted. MiXCR, applied by TCRdb to the 5' RACE reads, yields one record per CDR3 protein. The data contain about 8,000 distinct CDR3 sequences, less than 10% of them seen just once; the ten biggest clones take up roughly 8.6%. This clonotype originated in a male donor with early-stage non-small cell lung cancer. Material: lung tumor tissue, obtained at surgery. The genes are TRBV20-1 and TRBJ1-2; the D is unclear. Written as DNA, the CDR3 is TGCAGTGCCCTTCGGGTCGCCAACTATGGCTACACCTTC. Translating gives CSALRVANYGYTF.